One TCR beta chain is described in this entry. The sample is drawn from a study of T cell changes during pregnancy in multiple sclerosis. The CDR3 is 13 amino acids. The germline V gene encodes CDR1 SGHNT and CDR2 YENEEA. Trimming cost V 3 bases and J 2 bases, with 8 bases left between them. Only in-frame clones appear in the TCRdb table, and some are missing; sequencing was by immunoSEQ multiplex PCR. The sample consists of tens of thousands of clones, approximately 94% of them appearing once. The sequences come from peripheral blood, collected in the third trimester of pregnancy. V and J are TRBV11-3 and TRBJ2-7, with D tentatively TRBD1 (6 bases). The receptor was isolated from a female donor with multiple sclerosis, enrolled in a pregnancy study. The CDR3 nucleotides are TGTGCCAGCAGCTTCCCAGGGGCCTACGAGCAGTACTTC. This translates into CASSFPGAYEQYF. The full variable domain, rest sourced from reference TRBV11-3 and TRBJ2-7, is EAGVVQSPRYKIIEKKQPVAFWCNPISGHNTLYWYLQNLGQGPELLIRYENEEAVDDSQLPKDRFSAERLKGVDSTLKIQPAELGDSAVYLCASSFPGAYEQYFGPGTRLTVT.